A selection of T cell receptor beta chains follows, all from one sample in a study of blood T cell repertoires in COVID-19. The repertoire was sequenced with immunoSEQ multiplex PCR; TCRdb's copy has only in-frame clones and lacks some. The sample shows 450,000 or so clones, around 89% of them seen only once. The source material was peripheral blood. These TCRs come from a woman in her forties with COVID-19, enrolled during active disease. CDR3s include the opening cysteine and the closing phenylalanine or tryptophan. The order of the fields is V gene, clone size, J gene, D gene, CDR3 protein, CDR3 DNA. A D gene is named only where the DNA matches it firmly. Some rows mark clone size as missing; the rest say once, few, many or name a class of expanded clone.

>TRBV19|NA|TRBJ1-1|TRBD1
CASSKWTGHTEAFF
TGTGCCAGTAGTAAATGGACAGGTCACACTGAAGCTTTCTTT
>TRBV10-3|NA|TRBJ1-1|TRBD1
CAIKETGVNTEAFF
TGTGCCATCAAAGAGACAGGGGTGAACACTGAAGCTTTCTTT
>TRBV19|NA|TRBJ1-2|NA
CASRPDLGRGSNYGYTF
TGTGCCAGTAGACCGGATCTCGGGAGGGGATCAAACTATGGCTACACCTTC
>TRBV7-8|NA|TRBJ1-2|NA
CASSLDGWAYTF
TGTGCCAGCAGCTTAGATGGGTGGGCTTACACCTTC
>TRBV28|few|TRBJ1-1|NA
CASSLFSDEAFF
TGTGCCAGCAGTTTATTCAGCGATGAAGCTTTCTTT
>TRBV5-1|NA|TRBJ2-2|TRBD1
CASSLTRLGQGMFAGELFF
TGCGCCAGCAGCTTGACCAGGCTGGGACAGGGGATGTTTGCCGGGGAGCTGTTTTTT
>TRBV7-3|NA|TRBJ2-1|TRBD2
CASSPHLSSRGDNEQFF
TGTGCCAGCAGCCCCCACCTAAGTTCACGGGGGGACAATGAGCAGTTCTTC
>TRBV7-9|NA|TRBJ2-1|TRBD1
CASSLGTGTPYNEQFF
TGTGCCAGCAGCTTAGGGACAGGGACTCCTTACAATGAGCAGTTCTTC
>TRBV7-9|NA|TRBJ2-3|NA
CASSLGFLGALGTDTQYF
TGTGCCAGCAGCTTAGGATTTCTGGGGGCCCTGGGGACAGATACGCAGTATTTT
>TRBV11-1|few|TRBJ2-3|NA
CASSLFQTSTDTQYF
TGTGCCAGCAGCTTATTTCAGACTAGCACAGATACGCAGTATTTT
>TRBV3-1/TRBV3-2|NA|TRBJ2-7|NA
CASSQALGGAYEQYF
TGTGCCAGCAGCCAAGCCCTGGGGGGTGCCTACGAGCAGTACTTC
>TRBV19|NA|TRBJ2-1|TRBD2
CASSKISGSPFF
TGTGCCAGTAGTAAAATTAGCGGGAGTCCGTTCTTC
>TRBV6-6|once|TRBJ1-4|NA
CASSREEKLFF
TGTGCCAGCAGCCGGGAAGAAAAACTGTTTTTT
>TRBV28|NA|TRBJ2-7|NA
CASSLAATGSYEQYF
TGTGCCAGCAGTTTGGCCGCGACAGGCTCCTACGAGCAGTACTTC
>TRBV27|NA|TRBJ2-2|NA
CASSLGRTTGELFF
TGTGCCAGCAGTTTGGGGCGGACCACCGGGGAGCTGTTTTTT
>TRBV28|NA|TRBJ1-3|TRBD1
CASSFPQGAGGNTIYF
TGTGCCAGCAGTTTCCCCCAGGGGGCAGGTGGAAACACCATATATTTT
>TRBV11-2|NA|TRBJ1-4|NA
CASSLSPVAGVEKLFF
TGTGCCAGCAGCCTTAGCCCGGTGGCAGGGGTTGAAAAACTGTTTTTT
>TRBV7-2|NA|TRBJ1-2|TRBD1
CASSLAGTGYNYGYTF
TGTGCCAGCAGCTTAGCTGGGACAGGGTATAACTATGGCTACACCTTC
>TRBV6-5|NA|TRBJ2-6|NA
CASSKDSPGANVLTF
TGTGCCAGCAGCAAGGACTCGCCTGGGGCCAACGTCCTGACTTTC
>TRBV6-2/TRBV6-3|once|TRBJ1-1|NA
CASSSTLGSPTEAFF
TGTGCCAGCAGTTCCACCCTCGGGTCCCCCACTGAAGCTTTCTTT
>TRBV4-2|NA|TRBJ1-2|NA
CASSQDRGLGYGYTF
TGTGCCAGCAGCCAAGATAGAGGGTTGGGCTATGGCTACACCTTC
>TRBV28|NA|TRBJ1-1|NA
CASSLLQMNTEAFF
TGTGCCAGCAGTCTGTTACAAATGAACACTGAAGCTTTCTTT
>TRBV6-5|NA|TRBJ2-7|NA
CASRPTAGSYEQYF
TGTGCCAGCAGACCGACCGCGGGCTCCTACGAGCAGTACTTC
>TRBV18|NA|TRBJ2-5|NA
CASSPPEGSETQYF
TGTGCCAGCTCACCGCCGGAGGGTAGTGAGACCCAGTACTTC
>TRBV7-3|NA|TRBJ2-7|TRBD1
CASSVRDRVSYEQYF
TGTGCCAGCAGCGTACGGGACAGGGTATCCTACGAGCAGTACTTC
>TRBV15|NA|TRBJ1-2|TRBD1
CATSRRQGAGYTF
TGTGCCACCAGCAGGAGACAGGGGGCCGGCTACACCTTC
>TRBV5-1|many|TRBJ2-2|NA
CASSLGTVGEGSGELFF
TGCGCCAGCAGCTTGGGTACGGTTGGCGAGGGCTCCGGGGAGCTGTTTTTT
>TRBV6-5|NA|TRBJ2-7|TRBD2
CASSYSRTSYEQYF
TGTGCCAGCAGTTACTCGCGGACTAGTTACGAGCAGTACTTC
>TRBV7-9|NA|TRBJ2-1|TRBD2
CASSLRSGGSNNEQFF
TGTGCCAGCAGCTTAAGGTCTGGCGGGAGCAACAATGAGCAGTTCTTC
>TRBV7-2|once|TRBJ2-3|NA
CASSSRLKTDTQYF
TGTGCCAGCAGCTCGAGACTAAAGACAGATACGCAGTATTTT
>TRBV2|NA|TRBJ2-7|TRBD1
CASSDRSGGWLASYEQYF
TGTGCCAGCAGTGATAGGTCAGGGGGATGGCTAGCTTCCTACGAGCAGTACTTC
>TRBV24-1|NA|TRBJ2-2|NA
CATSDRKTGLTGELFF
TGTGCCACCAGTGACCGGAAAACAGGGCTAACCGGGGAGCTGTTTTTT
>TRBV19|NA|TRBJ1-2|TRBD1
CASRWVGQGGGYTF
TGTGCCAGCCGATGGGTCGGACAGGGAGGCGGCTACACCTTC
>TRBV16|NA|TRBJ1-6|NA
CASSQKANRGSSYNSPLHF
TGTGCCAGCAGCCAAAAGGCCAATCGTGGGAGCTCCTATAATTCACCCCTCCACTTT
>TRBV7-2|NA|TRBJ1-6|TRBD1
CASSPSTGVNSPLHF
TGTGCCAGCAGTCCATCGACAGGGGTGAATTCACCCCTCCACTTT
>TRBV28|NA|TRBJ2-1|TRBD2
CASITTPGLSNEQFF
TGTGCCAGCATTACCACCCCGGGACTAAGCAATGAGCAGTTCTTC
>TRBV5-1|NA|TRBJ1-1|NA
CASSLGFFGGEETEAFF
TGCGCCAGCAGCTTGGGGTTCTTTGGCGGGGAGGAAACTGAAGCTTTCTTT
>TRBV19|NA|TRBJ2-1|TRBD1
CASSIGRGMFNEQFF
TGTGCCAGTAGTATAGGCAGGGGGATGTTCAATGAGCAGTTCTTC
>TRBV27|NA|TRBJ1-1|TRBD1
CASTPTGSNTEAFF
TGTGCCAGCACCCCGACAGGGAGTAACACTGAAGCTTTCTTT
>TRBV5-1|NA|TRBJ2-2|TRBD1
CASKGQGANTGELFF
TGCGCCAGCAAGGGACAGGGGGCGAACACCGGGGAGCTGTTTTTT
>TRBV7-9|NA|TRBJ2-5|NA
CASSSASRVETQYF
TGTGCCAGCAGCTCCGCTTCCAGGGTAGAGACCCAGTACTTC
>TRBV6-6|NA|TRBJ1-1|TRBD1
CASTLIDRGNTEAFF
TGTGCCAGCACCCTTATAGACAGGGGGAACACTGAAGCTTTCTTT
>TRBV4-2|NA|TRBJ2-7|NA
CASSQAPGQGGPYEQYF
TGTGCCAGCAGCCAAGCCCCTGGACAGGGAGGGCCCTACGAGCAGTACTTC